Listed below are T cell receptor beta chains from one sample, sequenced in a study of cytomegalovirus exposure and HLA in healthy donors. Clones were sequenced by immunoSEQ multiplex PCR, and TCRdb holds only the in-frame ones, with some missing. Here the sample spans about 160,000 clones, approximately 67% being singletons. The sample comprised PBMCs. These receptors came from a woman under 30 in good health and CMV-seropositive. CDR3s include the opening cysteine and the closing phenylalanine or tryptophan. The D gene is left open where the match is weak. Clone size is shown for a subset of rows, as once, few, many or a class of expanded clone.

size	D	V	J	DNA	CDR3
NA	TRBD1	TRBV12-5	TRBJ2-7	TGTGCTAGTGGTCCAGGACAGGGTTTCGCCGAGCAGTACTTC	CASGPGQGFAEQYF
NA	NA	TRBV19	TRBJ2-1	TGTGCCAGTAGTCCCAGTCCGCCCCCTTACAATGAGCAGTTCTTC	CASSPSPPPYNEQFF
few	NA	TRBV13	TRBJ1-2	TGTGCCAGCAGCTTGGGGCCTTATGGCTACACCTTC	CASSLGPYGYTF
NA	NA	TRBV6-1	TRBJ2-7	TGTGCCAGCAGTGAAGCGGGAGCGAGGTACGAGCAGTACTTC	CASSEAGARYEQYF
NA	NA	TRBV5-1	TRBJ2-6	TGCGCCAGCAGCCCTTGGGACTTCGCCTCTGGGGCCAACGTCCTGACTTTC	CASSPWDFASGANVLTF
few	TRBD2	TRBV5-1	TRBJ2-5	TGCGCCAGCAGCTCCACAGCGGGGGTAGAAGAGACCCAGTACTTC	CASSSTAGVEETQYF
NA	TRBD1	TRBV6-5	TRBJ1-3	TGTGCCAGCAGTTACTGGACAGGGGACGGAAACACCATATATTTT	CASSYWTGDGNTIYF
few	TRBD2	TRBV5-1	TRBJ2-3	TGCGCCAGCAGCCAGGGCGGGAGCCGGACAGATACGCAGTATTTT	CASSQGGSRTDTQYF
NA	NA	TRBV11-2	TRBJ2-7	TGTGCCAGCAGCTTCTTGGACTACTCCTACGAGCAGTACTTC	CASSFLDYSYEQYF
NA	TRBD1	TRBV9	TRBJ2-1	TGTGCCAGCAGCGCGGGGGCAAGACAGGGGGCTTTAAATGAGCAGTTCTTC	CASSAGARQGALNEQFF
few	TRBD1	TRBV27	TRBJ2-3	TGTGCCAGCAGGCCTCACAGGGGGAGTAGTACAGATACGCAGTATTTT	CASRPHRGSSTDTQYF
NA	TRBD1	TRBV5-1	TRBJ1-6	TGCGCCAGCAGCTCCGGACAGGGGGGGTCACCCCTCCACTTT	CASSSGQGGSPLHF
NA	NA	TRBV10-1	TRBJ2-7	TGCGCCAGCAGTGAGACTATGGTCCCCGGGAACTTC	CASSETMVPGNF
NA	TRBD1	TRBV9	TRBJ1-2	TGTGCCAGCAGCGTAGGGGCAGGGGGCGCCTATGGCTACACCTTC	CASSVGAGGAYGYTF
NA	NA	TRBV7-3	TRBJ2-3	TGTGCCAGCAGCTTAATGGGGGCGGGAGATACGCAGTATTTT	CASSLMGAGDTQYF
NA	TRBD1	TRBV18	TRBJ2-3	TGTGCCAGCTCACCCAACAGACGACAGGGTGGTACAGATACGCAGTATTTT	CASSPNRRQGGTDTQYF
NA	NA	TRBV4-3	TRBJ2-7	TGCGCCAGCAGCCAAGAAGGCGGGGAGCCCTACGAGCAGTACTTC	CASSQEGGEPYEQYF
few	NA	TRBV9	TRBJ2-5	TGTGCCAGCAGCGCCCGACTAGGATCAGAAGAGACCCAGTACTTC	CASSARLGSEETQYF
NA	TRBD2	TRBV4-3	TRBJ2-5	TGCGCCAGCAGCCAAGATTGGGCGGGGGGGAAAGAGACCCAGTACTTC	CASSQDWAGGKETQYF
NA	NA	TRBV27	TRBJ1-2	TGTGCCACCGGGGAAAATCAAGGGGGGGGTTATGGCTACACCTTC	CATGENQGGGYGYTF
few	TRBD1	TRBV7-9	TRBJ1-6	TGTGCCAGCAGCTCAACAACAGGGGGCCGAAATTCACCCCTCCACTTT	CASSSTTGGRNSPLHF
NA	NA	TRBV20-1	TRBJ2-4	TGCAGTGCTGAGCGGGCGGACATTCAGTACTTC	CSAERADIQYF
NA	TRBD2	TRBV19	TRBJ2-7	TGTGCCAGTAGTCGGCTAGCGGGGGGGCCCATGAACGAGCAGTACTTC	CASSRLAGGPMNEQYF
once	TRBD1	TRBV7-9	TRBJ2-4	TGTGCCAGCAGCTCCCGCTTCTCGGGACAGCCAAACATTCAGTACTTC	CASSSRFSGQPNIQYF
NA	NA	TRBV4-2	TRBJ1-2	TGTGCCAGCAGCCAAGTCGTCGGGCCTTCAGGGGTAGGGGGGGATGGCTACACCTTC	CASSQVVGPSGVGGDGYTF
NA	TRBD1	TRBV27	TRBJ1-2	TGTGCCAGCAGTCGACAGGGAGATATAGGCTACACCTTC	CASSRQGDIGYTF
NA	TRBD2	TRBV6-1	TRBJ2-7	TGTGCCAGCAGTGGGGCTAGCGGAGGCTCCTACGAGCAGTACTTC	CASSGASGGSYEQYF
few	TRBD2	TRBV15	TRBJ2-1	TGTGCCACCAGCAGAGAGGCTAGCGGGAGCTCCTACAATGAGCAGTTCTTC	CATSREASGSSYNEQFF
NA	NA	TRBV6-4	TRBJ2-1	TGTGCCAGCAGTGACTCAGGGGCCCAGTACAATGAGCAGTTCTTC	CASSDSGAQYNEQFF